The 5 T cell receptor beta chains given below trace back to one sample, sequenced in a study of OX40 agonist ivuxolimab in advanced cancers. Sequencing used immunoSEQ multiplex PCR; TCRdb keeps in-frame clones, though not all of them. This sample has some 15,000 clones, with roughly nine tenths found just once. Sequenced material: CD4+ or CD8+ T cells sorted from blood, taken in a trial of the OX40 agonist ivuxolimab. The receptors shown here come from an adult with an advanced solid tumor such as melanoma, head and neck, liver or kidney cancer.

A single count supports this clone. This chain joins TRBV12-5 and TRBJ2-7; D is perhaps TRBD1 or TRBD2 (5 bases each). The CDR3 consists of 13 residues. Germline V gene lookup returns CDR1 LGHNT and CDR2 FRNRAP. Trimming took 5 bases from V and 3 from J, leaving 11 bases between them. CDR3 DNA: TGTGCTAGTGGTACCGGGACCCACTACGAGCAGTACTTC. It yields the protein CASGTGTHYEQYF.

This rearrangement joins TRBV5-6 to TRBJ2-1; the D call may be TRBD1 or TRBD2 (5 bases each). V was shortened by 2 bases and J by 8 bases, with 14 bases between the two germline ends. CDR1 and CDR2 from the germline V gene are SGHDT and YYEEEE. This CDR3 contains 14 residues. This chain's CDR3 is CASSFGTALDEQFF. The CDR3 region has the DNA TGTGCCAGCAGCTTTGGGACGGCCTTAGATGAGCAGTTCTTC. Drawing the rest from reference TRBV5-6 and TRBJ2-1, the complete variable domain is DAGVTQSPTHLIKTRGQQVTLRCSPKSGHDTVSWYQQALGQGPQFIFQYYEEEERQRGNFPDRFSGHQFPNYSSELNVNALLLGDSALYLCASSFGTALDEQFFGPGTRLTVL.

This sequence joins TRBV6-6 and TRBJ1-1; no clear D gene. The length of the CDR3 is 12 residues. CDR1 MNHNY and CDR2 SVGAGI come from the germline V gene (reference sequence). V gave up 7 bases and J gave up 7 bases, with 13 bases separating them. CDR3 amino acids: CASISEAYEAFF. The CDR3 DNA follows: TGTGCCAGCATCTCCGAGGCCTATGAAGCTTTCTTT.

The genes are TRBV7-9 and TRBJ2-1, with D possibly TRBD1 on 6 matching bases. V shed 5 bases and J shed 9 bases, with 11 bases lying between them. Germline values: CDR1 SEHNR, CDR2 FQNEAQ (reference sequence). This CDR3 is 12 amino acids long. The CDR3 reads CASSPGAGEQFF. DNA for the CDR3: TGTGCCAGCAGCCCAGGGGCGGGTGAGCAGTTCTTC.

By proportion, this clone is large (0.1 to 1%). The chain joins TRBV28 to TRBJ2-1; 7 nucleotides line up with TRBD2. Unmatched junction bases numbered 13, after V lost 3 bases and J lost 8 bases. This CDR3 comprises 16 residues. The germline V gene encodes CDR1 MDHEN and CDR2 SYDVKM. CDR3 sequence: CASSFGTIRGIYEQFF. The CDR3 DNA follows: TGTGCCAGCAGTTTCGGGACTATCAGAGGTATCTATGAGCAGTTCTTC.